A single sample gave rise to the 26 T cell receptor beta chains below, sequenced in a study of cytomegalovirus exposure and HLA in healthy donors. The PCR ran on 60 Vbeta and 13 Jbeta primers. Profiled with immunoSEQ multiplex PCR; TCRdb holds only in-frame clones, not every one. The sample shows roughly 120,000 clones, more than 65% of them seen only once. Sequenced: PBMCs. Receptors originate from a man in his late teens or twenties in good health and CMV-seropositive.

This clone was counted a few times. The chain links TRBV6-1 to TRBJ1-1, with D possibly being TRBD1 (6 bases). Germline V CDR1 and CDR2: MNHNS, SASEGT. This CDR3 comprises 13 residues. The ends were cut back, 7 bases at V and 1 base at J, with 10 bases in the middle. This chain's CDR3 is CASIRTANTEAFF. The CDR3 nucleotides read TGTGCCAGCATTAGGACAGCGAACACTGAAGCTTTCTTT.

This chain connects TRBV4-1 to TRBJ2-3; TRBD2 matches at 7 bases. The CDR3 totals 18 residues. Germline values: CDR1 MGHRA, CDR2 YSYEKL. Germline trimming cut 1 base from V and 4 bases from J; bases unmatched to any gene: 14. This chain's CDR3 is CASSQGGLRRGMADTQYF. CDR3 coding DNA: TGCGCCAGCAGCCAAGGGGGACTGAGGCGGGGGATGGCAGATACGCAGTATTTT.

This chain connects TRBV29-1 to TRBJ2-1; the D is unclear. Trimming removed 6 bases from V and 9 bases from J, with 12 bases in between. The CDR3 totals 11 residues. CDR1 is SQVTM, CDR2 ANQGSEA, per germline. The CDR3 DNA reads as TGCAGCGTCGTTCGAGAATCTGAGCAGTTCTTC. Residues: CSVVRESEQFF.

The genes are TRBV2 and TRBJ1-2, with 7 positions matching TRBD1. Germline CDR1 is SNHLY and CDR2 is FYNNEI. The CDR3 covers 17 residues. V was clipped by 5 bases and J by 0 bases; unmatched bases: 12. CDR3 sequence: CASSSGPRTGANYGYTF. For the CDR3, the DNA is TGTGCCAGCAGTTCTGGGCCTCGGACAGGTGCTAACTATGGCTACACCTTC.

The CDR3 is CASSNSVNTEAFF. The CDR3 coding sequence is TGTGCCAGCAGTAATTCTGTGAACACTGAAGCTTTCTTT. This chain uses TRBV27 with TRBJ1-1; D unclear. This CDR3 contains 13 residues. Germline V gene lookup returns CDR1 MNHEY and CDR2 SMNVEV (reference sequence). V was shortened by 5 bases and J by 0 bases, with 7 bases between the two germline ends.

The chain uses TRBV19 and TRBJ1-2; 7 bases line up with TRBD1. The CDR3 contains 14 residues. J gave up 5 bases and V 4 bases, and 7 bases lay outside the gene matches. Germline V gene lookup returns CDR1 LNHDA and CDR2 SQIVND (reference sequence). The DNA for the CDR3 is TGTGCCAGTAGTAGGGGGACAGAATCTTATGGCTACACCTTC. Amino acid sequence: CASSRGTESYGYTF.

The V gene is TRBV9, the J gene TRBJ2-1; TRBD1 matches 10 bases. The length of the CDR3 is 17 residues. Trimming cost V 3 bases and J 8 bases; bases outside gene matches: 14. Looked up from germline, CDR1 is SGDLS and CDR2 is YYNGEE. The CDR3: CASSALQQGQGPHEQFF. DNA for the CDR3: TGTGCCAGCAGCGCGTTACAACAGGGACAGGGGCCCCATGAGCAGTTCTTC.

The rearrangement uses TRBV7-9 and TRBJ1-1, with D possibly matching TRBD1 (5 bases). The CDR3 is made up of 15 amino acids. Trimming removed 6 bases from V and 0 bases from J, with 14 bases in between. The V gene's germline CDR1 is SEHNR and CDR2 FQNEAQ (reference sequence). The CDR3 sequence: CASRERRGLNTEAFF. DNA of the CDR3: TGTGCCAGCAGGGAAAGAAGGGGTTTGAACACTGAAGCTTTCTTT.

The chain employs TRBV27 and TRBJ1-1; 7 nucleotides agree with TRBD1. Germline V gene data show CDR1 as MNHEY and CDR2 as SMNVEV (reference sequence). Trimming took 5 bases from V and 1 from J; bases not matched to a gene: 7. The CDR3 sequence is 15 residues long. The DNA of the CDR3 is TGTGCCAGCAGTGGGGACAGAGCGAAGAACACTGAAGCTTTCTTT. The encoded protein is CASSGDRAKNTEAFF.

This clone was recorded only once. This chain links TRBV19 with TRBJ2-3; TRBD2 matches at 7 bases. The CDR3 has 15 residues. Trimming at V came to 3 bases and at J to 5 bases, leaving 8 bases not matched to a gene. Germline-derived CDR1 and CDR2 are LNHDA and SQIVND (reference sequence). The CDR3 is CASSISLASGDTQYF. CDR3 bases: TGTGCCAGTAGTATTTCGCTGGCTAGCGGAGATACGCAGTATTTT.

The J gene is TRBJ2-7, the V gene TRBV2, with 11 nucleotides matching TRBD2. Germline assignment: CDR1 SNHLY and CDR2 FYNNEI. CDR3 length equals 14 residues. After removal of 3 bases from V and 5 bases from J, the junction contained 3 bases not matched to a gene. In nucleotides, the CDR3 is TGTGCCAGCAGTGAGGTGACTAGCGGGAACGAGCAGTACTTC. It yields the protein CASSEVTSGNEQYF.

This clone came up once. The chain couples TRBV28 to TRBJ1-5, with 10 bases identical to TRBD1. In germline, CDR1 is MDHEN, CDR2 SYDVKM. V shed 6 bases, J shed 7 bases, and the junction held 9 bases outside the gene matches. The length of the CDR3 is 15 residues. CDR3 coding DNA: TGTGCCAGCAGCCGGCTAGGGGACAGGGGCCAGCCCCAGCATTTT. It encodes CASSRLGDRGQPQHF.

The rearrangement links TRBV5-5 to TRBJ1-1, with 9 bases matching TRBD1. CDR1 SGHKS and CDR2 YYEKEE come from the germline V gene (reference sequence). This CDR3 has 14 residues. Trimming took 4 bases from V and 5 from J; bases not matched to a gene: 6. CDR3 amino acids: CASSLGQGETEAFF. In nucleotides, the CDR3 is TGTGCCAGCAGCCTGGGACAGGGCGAGACTGAAGCTTTCTTT.

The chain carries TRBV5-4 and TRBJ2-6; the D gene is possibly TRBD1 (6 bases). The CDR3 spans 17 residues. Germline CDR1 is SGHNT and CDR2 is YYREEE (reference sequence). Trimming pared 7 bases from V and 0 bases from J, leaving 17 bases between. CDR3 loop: CASGIQGLSSGANVLTF. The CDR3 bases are TGTGCCAGCGGAATACAGGGCTTATCCTCTGGGGCCAACGTCCTGACTTTC. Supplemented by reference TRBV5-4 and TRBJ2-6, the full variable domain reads ETGVTQSPTHLIKTRGQQVTLRCSSQSGHNTVSWYQQALGQGPQFIFQYYREEENGRGNFPPRFSGLQFPNYSSELNVNALELDDSALYLCASGIQGLSSGANVLTFGAGSRLTVL.

The CDR3 DNA is TGTGCCAGCAGTGAAGTAGCTGAGAGTGATGGCTACACCTTC. As protein: CASSEVAESDGYTF. The chain couples TRBV6-1 to TRBJ1-2; no reliable D call. V lost 1 base and J 6 bases, leaving 12 bases between the germline ends. Germline loops: CDR1 MNHNS, CDR2 SASEGT. This CDR3 contains 14 residues.

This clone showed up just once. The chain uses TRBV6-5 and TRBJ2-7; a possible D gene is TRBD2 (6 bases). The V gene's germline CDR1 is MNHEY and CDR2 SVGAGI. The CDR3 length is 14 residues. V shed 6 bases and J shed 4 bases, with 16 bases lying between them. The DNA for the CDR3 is TGTGCCAGCAGGCGCGGGGTTAGTTCGTACGAGCAGTACTTC. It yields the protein CASRRGVSSYEQYF.

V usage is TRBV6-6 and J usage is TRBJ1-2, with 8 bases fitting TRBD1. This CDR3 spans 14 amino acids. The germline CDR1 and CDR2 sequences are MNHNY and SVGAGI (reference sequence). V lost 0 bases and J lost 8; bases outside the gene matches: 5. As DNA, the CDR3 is TGTGCCAGCAGTTACTCGGCAGGGGGCGAGGGCTACACCTTC. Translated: CASSYSAGGEGYTF.

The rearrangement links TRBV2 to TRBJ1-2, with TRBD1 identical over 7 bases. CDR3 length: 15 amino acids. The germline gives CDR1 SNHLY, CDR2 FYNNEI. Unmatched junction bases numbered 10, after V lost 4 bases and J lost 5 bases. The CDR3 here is CASSAPSVQGYGYTF. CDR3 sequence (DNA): TGTGCCAGCAGTGCCCCTTCGGTACAGGGGTATGGCTACACCTTC.

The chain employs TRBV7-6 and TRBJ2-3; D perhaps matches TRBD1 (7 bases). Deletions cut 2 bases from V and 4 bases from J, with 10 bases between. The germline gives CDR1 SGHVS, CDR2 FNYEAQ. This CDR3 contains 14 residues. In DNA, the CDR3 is TGTGCCAGCAGCTTACAGGGGGGAGCAGATACGCAGTATTTT. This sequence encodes CASSLQGGADTQYF.

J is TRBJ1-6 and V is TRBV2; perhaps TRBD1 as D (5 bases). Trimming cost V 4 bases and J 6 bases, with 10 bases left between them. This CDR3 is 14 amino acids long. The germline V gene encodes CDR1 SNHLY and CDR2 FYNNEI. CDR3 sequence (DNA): TGTGCCAGCAGTGTGGGGGGAGTTAATTCACCCCTCCACTTT. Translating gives CASSVGGVNSPLHF.

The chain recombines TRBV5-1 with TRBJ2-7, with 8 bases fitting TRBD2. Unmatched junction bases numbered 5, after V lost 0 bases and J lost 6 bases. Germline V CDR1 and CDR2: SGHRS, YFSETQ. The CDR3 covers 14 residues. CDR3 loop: CASSLDGTRGEQYF. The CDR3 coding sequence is TGCGCCAGCAGCTTGGACGGGACTAGAGGCGAGCAGTACTTC.

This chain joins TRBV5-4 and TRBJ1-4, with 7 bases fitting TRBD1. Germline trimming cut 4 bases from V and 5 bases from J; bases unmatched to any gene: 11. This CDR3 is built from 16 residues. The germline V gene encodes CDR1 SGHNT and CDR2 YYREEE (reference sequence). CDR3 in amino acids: CASSNLLTGMNEKLFF. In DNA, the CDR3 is TGTGCCAGCAGCAACCTCCTGACAGGGATGAATGAAAAACTGTTTTTT.

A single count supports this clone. The CDR3 bases are TGCAGCGCTCAACTTAGCGAGACCCAGTACTTC. It yields the protein CSAQLSETQYF. The rearrangement links TRBV29-1 to TRBJ2-5; D call uncertain. The CDR3 is made up of 11 amino acids. Germline CDR1 reads SQVTM; CDR2 reads ANQGSEA. V was shortened by 7 bases and J by 5 bases, with 11 bases between the two germline ends.

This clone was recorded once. The CDR3 protein is CARTNPGLPLKYYF. The CDR3 DNA reads as TGTGCCAGAACCAACCCGGGACTACCCCTAAAGTACTACTTC. The V call is TRBV7-5, the J call TRBJ2-4; TRBD2 reflects the table's D call only, with no check against the DNA. TRBV7-5 is shown as a pseudogene. The CDR3 contains 14 residues.

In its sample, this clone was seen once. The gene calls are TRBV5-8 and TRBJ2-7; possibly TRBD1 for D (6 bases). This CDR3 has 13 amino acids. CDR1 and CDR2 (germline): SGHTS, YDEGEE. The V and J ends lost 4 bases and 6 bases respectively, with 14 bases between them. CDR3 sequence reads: CASSLRDRLEQYF. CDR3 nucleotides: TGTGCCAGCAGCCTCCGCGACAGGCTCGAGCAGTACTTC.

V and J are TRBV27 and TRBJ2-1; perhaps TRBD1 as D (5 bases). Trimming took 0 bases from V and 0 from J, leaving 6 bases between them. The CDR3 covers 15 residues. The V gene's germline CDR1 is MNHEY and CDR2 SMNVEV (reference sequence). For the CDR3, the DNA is TGTGCCAGCAGTTTATCCGACAGCTCCTACAATGAGCAGTTCTTC. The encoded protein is CASSLSDSSYNEQFF.